These 2 T cell receptor beta chains were sequenced from one sample in a study of shared clonotypes between healthy human individuals. Sequencing was performed with immunoSEQ multiplex PCR; in TCRdb, only in-frame clones are kept and a portion is missing. The sample lists nearly 2 million clones; roughly 94% were seen once. CD45RO-negative cells were positively selected for CCR7, leaving out terminally differentiated effector memory CD45RA+ cells. Input material: naive CD8+ T cells sorted from blood. The receptors were sampled from a man younger than 35 in good health.

The genes are TRBV2 and TRBJ2-7, with 8 bases identical to TRBD1. Germline V gene sequence: CDR1 SNHLY, CDR2 FYNNEI. V was clipped by 2 bases and J by 3 bases; unmatched bases: 9. The CDR3 sequence is 16 residues long. The chain's CDR3 is CASSEWGRGQIYEQYF. The CDR3 region has the DNA TGTGCCAGCAGTGAATGGGGCAGGGGGCAGATCTACGAGCAGTACTTC.

This clone was seen only once. The V call is TRBV6-6, the J call TRBJ2-7, with D hard to call. The germline CDR1 and CDR2 sequences are MNHNY and SVGAGI (reference sequence). The CDR3 contains 15 residues. V lost 0 bases to trimming and J lost 3 bases, with 12 bases between them. CDR3 sequence: CASSYSSADSYEQYF. CDR3 DNA sequence: TGTGCCAGCAGTTACTCGTCGGCTGATAGCTACGAGCAGTACTTC.